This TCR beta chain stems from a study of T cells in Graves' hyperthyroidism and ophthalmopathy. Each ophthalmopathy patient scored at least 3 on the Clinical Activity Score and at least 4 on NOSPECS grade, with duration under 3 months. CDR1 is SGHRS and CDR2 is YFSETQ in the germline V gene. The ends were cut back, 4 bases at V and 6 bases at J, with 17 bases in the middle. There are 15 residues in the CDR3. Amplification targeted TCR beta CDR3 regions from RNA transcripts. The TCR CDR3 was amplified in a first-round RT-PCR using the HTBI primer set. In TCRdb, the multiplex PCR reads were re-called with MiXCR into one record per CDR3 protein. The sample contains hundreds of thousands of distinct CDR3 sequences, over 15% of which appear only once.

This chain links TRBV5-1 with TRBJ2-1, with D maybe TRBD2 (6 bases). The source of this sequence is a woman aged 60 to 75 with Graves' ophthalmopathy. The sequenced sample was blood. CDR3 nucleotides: TGCGCCAGCAGCCAAATTCCCGGGAGTCCCAATGAGCAGTTCTTC. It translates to CASSQIPGSPNEQFF.